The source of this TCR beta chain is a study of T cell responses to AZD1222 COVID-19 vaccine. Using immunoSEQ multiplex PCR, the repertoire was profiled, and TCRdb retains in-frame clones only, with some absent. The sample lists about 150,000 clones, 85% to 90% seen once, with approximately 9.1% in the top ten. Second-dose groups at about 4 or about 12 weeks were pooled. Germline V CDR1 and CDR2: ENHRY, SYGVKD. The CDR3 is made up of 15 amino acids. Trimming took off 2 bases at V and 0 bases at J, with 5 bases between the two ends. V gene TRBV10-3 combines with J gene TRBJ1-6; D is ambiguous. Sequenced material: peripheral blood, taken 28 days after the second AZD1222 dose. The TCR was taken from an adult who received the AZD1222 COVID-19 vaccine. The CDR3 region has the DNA TGTGCCATCAGTGAGATGAGCTCCTATAATTCACCCCTCCACTTT. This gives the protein CAISEMSSYNSPLHF.